The rows below give T cell receptor beta chains drawn from one sample of a study of shared clonotypes between healthy human individuals. Only in-frame clones appear in the TCRdb table, and some are missing; sequencing was by immunoSEQ multiplex PCR. The sample shows a few hundred thousand clones, roughly 72% of them seen only once. The material sequenced was PBMCs. Every receptor here comes from a middle-aged woman in good health. Some clones in this sample may be carry-over from other donors' samples. CDR3s include the opening cysteine and the closing phenylalanine or tryptophan. A D gene is named only where the DNA matches it firmly. The size entry is marked missing in some rows and otherwise reads once, few, many or a size class.

clone_size: -
v_call: TRBV7-7
d_call: -
j_call: TRBJ1-1
cdr3_aa: CASSAVLQVPGTPVVEAFF
cdr3_nt: TGTGCTAGCAGCGCAGTGCTTCAGGTCCCCGGGACTCCTGTCGTGGAAGCTTTCTTT

clone_size: -
v_call: TRBV27
d_call: TRBD1
j_call: TRBJ2-1
cdr3_aa: CASSLRDRGYNEQFF
cdr3_nt: TGTGCCAGCAGTTTACGAGACAGGGGCTACAATGAGCAGTTCTTC

clone_size: -
v_call: TRBV5-1
d_call: TRBD1
j_call: TRBJ2-7
cdr3_aa: CASSRDRTYEQYF
cdr3_nt: TGCGCCAGCAGCCGGGACAGGACCTACGAGCAGTACTTC

clone_size: -
v_call: TRBV4-2
d_call: TRBD1
j_call: TRBJ1-2
cdr3_aa: CASSQDLGTGSSVGYTF
cdr3_nt: TGTGCCAGCAGCCAGGACCTGGGGACAGGGTCCTCCGTTGGCTACACCTTC

clone_size: -
v_call: TRBV4-1
d_call: -
j_call: TRBJ2-5
cdr3_aa: CASSPSWAVKETQYF
cdr3_nt: TGCGCCAGCAGCCCTTCTTGGGCAGTGAAAGAGACCCAGTACTTC

clone_size: -
v_call: TRBV19
d_call: TRBD1
j_call: TRBJ2-6
cdr3_aa: CASSIVGGQLNSGANVLTF
cdr3_nt: TGTGCCAGTAGTATAGTTGGGGGACAGTTAAACTCTGGGGCCAACGTCCTGACTTTC

clone_size: -
v_call: TRBV10-3
d_call: -
j_call: TRBJ1-1
cdr3_aa: CAISESGGYTEAFF
cdr3_nt: TGTGCCATCAGTGAGTCTGGGGGTTACACTGAAGCTTTCTTT

clone_size: -
v_call: TRBV20-1
d_call: -
j_call: TRBJ1-2
cdr3_aa: CSAQRLGGYTF
cdr3_nt: TGCAGTGCACAAAGACTCGGGGGCTACACCTTC

clone_size: many
v_call: TRBV7-9
d_call: TRBD2
j_call: TRBJ2-1
cdr3_aa: CASSFRTSGRNEQFF
cdr3_nt: TGTGCCAGCAGCTTCCGGACTAGCGGGAGGAATGAGCAGTTCTTC

clone_size: -
v_call: TRBV7-9
d_call: -
j_call: TRBJ2-7
cdr3_aa: CASSAPLEGPGAPYEQYF
cdr3_nt: TGTGCCAGCAGCGCCCCTCTCGAGGGGCCAGGGGCCCCCTACGAGCAGTACTTC

clone_size: -
v_call: TRBV7-6
d_call: -
j_call: TRBJ2-2
cdr3_aa: CASSLDDSLTGAGELFF
cdr3_nt: TGTGCCAGCAGCTTAGACGACTCCCTTACCGGAGCCGGGGAGCTGTTTTTT

clone_size: few
v_call: TRBV28
d_call: -
j_call: TRBJ1-5
cdr3_aa: CASSPGGPGQPQHF
cdr3_nt: TGTGCCAGCAGTCCAGGTGGGCCGGGTCAGCCCCAGCATTTT

clone_size: -
v_call: TRBV30
d_call: TRBD1
j_call: TRBJ2-7
cdr3_aa: CACAGTGSSYEQYF
cdr3_nt: TGTGCCTGTGCCGGGACAGGCAGCTCCTACGAGCAGTACTTC

clone_size: -
v_call: TRBV6-6
d_call: -
j_call: TRBJ1-2
cdr3_aa: CASSPGGSLYGYTF
cdr3_nt: TGTGCCAGCAGCCCCGGGGGGAGCTTATATGGCTACACCTTC

clone_size: many
v_call: TRBV9
d_call: TRBD2
j_call: TRBJ2-6
cdr3_aa: CASSVQAGVSGANVLTF
cdr3_nt: TGTGCCAGCAGCGTGCAAGCGGGAGTCTCTGGGGCCAACGTCCTGACTTTC

clone_size: few
v_call: TRBV15
d_call: -
j_call: TRBJ1-6
cdr3_aa: CATSRGFDSPLHF
cdr3_nt: TGTGCCACCAGCAGAGGGTTCGATTCACCCCTCCACTTT

clone_size: once
v_call: TRBV2
d_call: TRBD1
j_call: TRBJ2-7
cdr3_aa: CASRRVLQGVYEQYF
cdr3_nt: TGTGCCAGCAGAAGAGTACTGCAGGGGGTCTACGAGCAGTACTTC

clone_size: -
v_call: TRBV9
d_call: -
j_call: TRBJ1-4
cdr3_aa: CASSSQTGGSEKLFF
cdr3_nt: TGTGCCAGCAGCTCACAAACGGGGGGTAGCGAAAAACTGTTTTTT

clone_size: few
v_call: TRBV30
d_call: -
j_call: TRBJ2-7
cdr3_aa: CAWSESRAHEQYF
cdr3_nt: TGTGCCTGGAGTGAGTCTCGGGCCCACGAGCAGTACTTC

clone_size: -
v_call: TRBV7-8
d_call: -
j_call: TRBJ2-7
cdr3_aa: CASSSGLFYEQYF
cdr3_nt: TGTGCCAGCAGCTCGGGACTTTTCTACGAGCAGTACTTC

clone_size: -
v_call: TRBV28
d_call: -
j_call: TRBJ2-1
cdr3_aa: CASSTRGRVNEQFF
cdr3_nt: TGTGCCAGCAGTACGCGGGGGCGAGTCAATGAGCAGTTCTTC

clone_size: -
v_call: TRBV9
d_call: -
j_call: TRBJ2-1
cdr3_aa: CASSVTPMAVYNEQFF
cdr3_nt: TGTGCCAGCAGCGTAACCCCAATGGCAGTATACAATGAGCAGTTCTTC

clone_size: -
v_call: TRBV5-6
d_call: -
j_call: TRBJ1-3
cdr3_aa: CASRAAGNTIYF
cdr3_nt: TGTGCCAGCAGAGCAGCTGGAAACACCATATATTTT

clone_size: -
v_call: TRBV5-4
d_call: TRBD2
j_call: TRBJ2-1
cdr3_aa: CASTPGLAGGYNEQFF
cdr3_nt: TGTGCCAGCACCCCGGGACTAGCGGGAGGTTACAATGAGCAGTTCTTC

clone_size: -
v_call: TRBV5-8
d_call: -
j_call: TRBJ1-5
cdr3_aa: CASSSDQPQHF
cdr3_nt: TGTGCCAGCAGCTCTGATCAGCCCCAGCATTTT

clone_size: -
v_call: TRBV7-9
d_call: -
j_call: TRBJ1-1
cdr3_aa: CASSEGFRRTEAFF
cdr3_nt: TGTGCCAGCAGCGAGGGGTTTCGTCGCACTGAAGCTTTCTTT

clone_size: -
v_call: TRBV5-1
d_call: -
j_call: TRBJ2-7
cdr3_aa: CASSLGARPSEQYF
cdr3_nt: TGCGCCAGCAGCTTGGGGGCCCGCCCTAGCGAGCAGTACTTC

clone_size: once
v_call: TRBV5-8
d_call: -
j_call: TRBJ2-3
cdr3_aa: CASSLVGQPDTQYF
cdr3_nt: TGTGCCAGCAGCTTGGTGGGCCAGCCAGATACGCAGTATTTT

clone_size: -
v_call: TRBV18
d_call: TRBD2
j_call: TRBJ2-4
cdr3_aa: CASSPGLAEKNIQYF
cdr3_nt: TGTGCCAGCTCACCTGGACTAGCCGAAAAAAACATTCAGTACTTC

clone_size: once
v_call: TRBV30
d_call: -
j_call: TRBJ2-7
cdr3_aa: CAWSVKGRAPYEQYF
cdr3_nt: TGTGCCTGGAGTGTAAAAGGGCGGGCCCCCTACGAGCAGTACTTC

clone_size: -
v_call: TRBV6-6
d_call: TRBD1
j_call: TRBJ1-1
cdr3_aa: CASSRQGAWTEAFF
cdr3_nt: TGTGCCAGCAGTAGACAGGGGGCTTGGACTGAAGCTTTCTTT

clone_size: -
v_call: TRBV11-2
d_call: TRBD1
j_call: TRBJ2-5
cdr3_aa: CASSRDRGGETQYF
cdr3_nt: TGTGCCAGCAGCCGAGACAGGGGGGGTGAGACCCAGTACTTC

clone_size: -
v_call: TRBV25-1
d_call: TRBD1
j_call: TRBJ1-1
cdr3_aa: CASSPLRTGGGAFF
cdr3_nt: TGTGCCAGCAGTCCCCTAAGGACAGGTGGGGGAGCTTTCTTT

clone_size: many
v_call: TRBV4-3
d_call: -
j_call: TRBJ1-2
cdr3_aa: CASSQGTSPNYGYTF
cdr3_nt: TGCGCCAGCAGCCAGGGAACCTCCCCTAACTATGGCTACACCTTC

clone_size: -
v_call: TRBV28
d_call: -
j_call: TRBJ1-1
cdr3_aa: CASSLRGWTGTGAEAFF
cdr3_nt: TGTGCCAGCAGTTTGAGGGGATGGACGGGGACGGGGGCTGAAGCTTTCTTT

clone_size: once
v_call: TRBV28
d_call: -
j_call: TRBJ1-6
cdr3_aa: CASSRGGSFQVALHF
cdr3_nt: TGTGCCAGCAGCAGAGGAGGGAGTTTTCAGGTCGCCCTCCACTTT

clone_size: -
v_call: TRBV7-3
d_call: -
j_call: TRBJ2-1
cdr3_aa: CASSPRATSRNNEQFF
cdr3_nt: TGTGCCAGCAGCCCCAGGGCTACTAGCAGAAACAATGAGCAGTTCTTC

clone_size: few
v_call: TRBV7-2
d_call: -
j_call: TRBJ2-6
cdr3_aa: CASTPWTGSSGANVLTF
cdr3_nt: TGTGCCAGCACCCCGTGGACGGGTAGCTCTGGGGCCAACGTCCTGACTTTC

clone_size: -
v_call: TRBV11-3
d_call: -
j_call: TRBJ2-2
cdr3_aa: CASSPASHTGELFF
cdr3_nt: TGTGCCAGCAGCCCGGCCAGCCACACCGGGGAGCTGTTTTTT

clone_size: few
v_call: TRBV5-8
d_call: TRBD1
j_call: TRBJ1-2
cdr3_aa: CASSLQGAAYGYTF
cdr3_nt: TGTGCCAGCAGCCTCCAGGGGGCTGCCTATGGCTACACCTTC

clone_size: few
v_call: TRBV7-2
d_call: -
j_call: TRBJ1-1
cdr3_aa: CASSLGRRVGEAFF
cdr3_nt: TGTGCCAGCAGCTTAGGGCGTCGGGTCGGAGAAGCTTTCTTT

clone_size: -
v_call: TRBV30
d_call: TRBD1
j_call: TRBJ2-3
cdr3_aa: CAWTGGHTDTQYF
cdr3_nt: TGTGCCTGGACAGGGGGCCACACAGATACGCAGTATTTT

clone_size: -
v_call: TRBV29-1
d_call: TRBD2
j_call: TRBJ2-7
cdr3_aa: CSVRTSGTLGEQYF
cdr3_nt: TGCAGCGTCCGGACTAGCGGGACCCTGGGGGAGCAGTACTTC

clone_size: -
v_call: TRBV9
d_call: -
j_call: TRBJ2-2
cdr3_aa: CASSVDTGLYTGELFF
cdr3_nt: TGTGCCAGCAGCGTAGATACGGGGCTATACACCGGGGAGCTGTTTTTT

clone_size: -
v_call: TRBV5-1
d_call: -
j_call: TRBJ1-1
cdr3_aa: CASSWTADTEAFF
cdr3_nt: TGCGCCAGCAGCTGGACAGCGGACACTGAAGCTTTCTTT

clone_size: -
v_call: TRBV7-9
d_call: -
j_call: TRBJ2-1
cdr3_aa: CASSLDLGVSEQFF
cdr3_nt: TGTGCCAGCAGCTTAGACTTGGGGGTTAGTGAGCAGTTCTTC

clone_size: -
v_call: TRBV2
d_call: -
j_call: TRBJ2-5
cdr3_aa: CASGPGTSWETQYF
cdr3_nt: TGTGCCAGCGGCCCCGGGACATCCTGGGAGACCCAGTACTTC

clone_size: many
v_call: TRBV2
d_call: -
j_call: TRBJ2-5
cdr3_aa: CASGRERRETQYF
cdr3_nt: TGTGCCAGCGGGAGAGAGAGACGGGAGACCCAGTACTTC

clone_size: few
v_call: TRBV18
d_call: TRBD1
j_call: TRBJ2-2
cdr3_aa: CASSPDRGVAGELFF
cdr3_nt: TGTGCCAGCTCACCGGACAGGGGTGTGGCCGGGGAGCTGTTTTTT

clone_size: -
v_call: TRBV11-2
d_call: TRBD1
j_call: TRBJ2-2
cdr3_aa: CASSLLGGSTGELFF
cdr3_nt: TGTGCCAGCAGCTTATTAGGGGGCTCCACCGGGGAGCTGTTTTTT